This T cell receptor beta chain was recovered during a study of cytomegalovirus exposure and HLA in healthy donors. Study information: Approximately 77 million unique TCRs from HLA-typed donors were held in an early release of data.

13 Jbeta primers and 60 Vbeta primers were used for the PCR. The assay was immunoSEQ multiplex PCR, and TCRdb's table has in-frame clones only and misses some. The sample lists about 270,000 clones, just over 70% occurring once. The table lists this clone with a few counts. What it binds is not known. The same CDR3 can be traced to other DNA sequences in this sample. This CDR3 contains 12 residues. Germline CDR1 reads MNHEY; CDR2 reads SMNVEV (reference sequence). The V gene lost 5 bases and the J gene lost 6 bases, with 11 bases spanning the gap. Study-wide results and caveats: The authors assumed roughly uniform sequencing depth across donors for presence/absence analyses.

The specimen was PBMCs. This clonotype originated in a female donor in good health and CMV-seronegative. This chain connects TRBV27 to TRBJ2-7, with D perhaps TRBD1 (6 bases). DNA for the CDR3: TGTGCCAGCAGTCTTACAGGGTCCGAGCAGTACTTC. Its translation: CASSLTGSEQYF.